These 10 T cell receptor beta chains share one sample of origin, sequenced in a study of blood T cell repertoires in COVID-19. Sequencing was performed with immunoSEQ multiplex PCR; in TCRdb, only in-frame clones are kept and a portion is missing. The sample consists of 150,000 to 200,000 clones, around 83% of them appearing once. Sequencing input: PBMCs or T cells enriched from blood (not recorded which). The receptors derive from a woman aged 25 to 39 who had been exposed to COVID-19.

The rearrangement uses TRBV7-8 and TRBJ2-7; D perhaps matches TRBD1 (5 bases). Trimming pared 8 bases from V and 3 bases from J, leaving 8 bases between. The germline V gene has CDR1 SGHVS and CDR2 FQNEAQ. The CDR3 consists of 11 residues. Written as DNA, the CDR3 is TGTGCCAGCGGACATCACTACGAGCAGTACTTC. This gives the protein CASGHHYEQYF.

This chain links TRBV5-5 with TRBJ1-3, with a tentative D call TRBD1 (5 bases). V was cut by 4 bases and J by 1 base, with 18 bases left in between. The CDR3 is 17 residues long. The germline V gene encodes CDR1 SGHKS and CDR2 YYEKEE (reference sequence). The CDR3 sequence is CASSVTSAGGSGNTIYF. CDR3 bases: TGTGCCAGCAGCGTCACGTCCGCGGGGGGTTCTGGAAACACCATATATTTT. Looking up the rest from reference TRBV5-5 and TRBJ1-3 gives the full variable domain: DAGVTQSPTHLIKTRGQQVTLRCSPISGHKSVSWYQQVLGQGPQFIFQYYEKEERGRGNFPDRFSARQFPNYSSELNVNALLLGDSALYLCASSVTSAGGSGNTIYFGEGSWLTVV.

The chain carries TRBV12-2 and TRBJ2-5; the tabulated D call, TRBD2, remains unverified against the DNA. TRBV12-2 is a known pseudogene. The CDR3 is made up of 13 amino acids. This chain's CDR3 is CASRLREQETQYF. The CDR3 DNA reads as TGTGCAAGTCGCTTGCGAGAGCAAGAGACCCAGTACTTC.

The count of this clone is one. The chain employs TRBV5-1 and TRBJ2-1; 14 bases are a match to TRBD2. The junction had 7 bases not matched to a gene; V was cut back by 4 bases and J by 10 bases. The CDR3 loop spans 15 amino acids. The germline gives CDR1 SGHRS, CDR2 YFSETQ. The CDR3 here is CASSRGLAGEREQFF. CDR3 sequence (DNA): TGCGCCAGCAGCAGGGGACTAGCGGGGGAACGGGAGCAGTTCTTC. Full variable domain (remainder filled in from reference TRBV5-1 and TRBJ2-1): KAGVTQTPRYLIKTRGQQVTLSCSPISGHRSVSWYQQTPGQGLQFLFEYFSETQRNKGNFPGRFSGRQFSNSRSEMNVSTLELGDSALYLCASSRGLAGEREQFFGPGTRLTVL.

The chain recombines TRBV18 with TRBJ1-2; TRBD1 might be the D (6 bases). Germline CDR1 reads KGHSH; CDR2 reads LQKENI. The germline V and J ends were trimmed by 8 bases and 7 bases, with 14 bases remaining between them. The length of the CDR3 is 12 residues. CDR3 in amino acids: CASGTGQPGYTF. As DNA, the CDR3 is TGTGCCAGCGGTACAGGGCAGCCTGGCTACACCTTC.

This chain joins TRBV27 and TRBJ1-2; possible D gene TRBD1, 6 bases. Germline loops: CDR1 MNHEY, CDR2 SMNVEV (reference sequence). The CDR3 has 16 residues. Trimming shortened V by 6 bases and J by 4 bases, and 21 bases separated the two germline ends. The CDR3 spells CASRYTVGAHGYGYTF. CDR3 nucleotide sequence: TGTGCCAGCAGATATACTGTGGGGGCCCATGGCTATGGCTACACCTTC.

The V call is TRBV7-2, the J call TRBJ1-1, with D perhaps matching TRBD1 (6 bases). Germline loops: CDR1 SGHTA, CDR2 FQGNSA. The CDR3 runs to 14 residues. The ends were cut back, 5 bases at V and 6 bases at J, with 16 bases in the middle. Here the CDR3 reads CASSEQGNSAEAFF. Written as DNA, the CDR3 is TGTGCCAGCAGCGAACAGGGTAATTCGGCTGAAGCTTTCTTT.

The V and J genes are TRBV6-5 and TRBJ1-2, with 10 bases lining up with TRBD1. Germline CDR1 reads MNHEY; CDR2 reads SVGAGI. The CDR3 totals 14 residues. Trimming at V came to 0 bases and at J to 5 bases, leaving 0 bases not matched to a gene. DNA of the CDR3: TGTGCCAGCAGTTACTCGGACAGGGGGTATGGCTACACCTTC. This translates into CASSYSDRGYGYTF.

The chain links TRBV11-1 to TRBJ1-1; 9 nucleotides match TRBD1. From germline, CDR1 is SGHAT and CDR2 FQDESV (reference sequence). Losses at the gene ends were 5 bases for V and 3 bases for J; bases not matched to a gene: 10. The CDR3 runs 16 residues. The CDR3, as DNA: TGTGCCAGCAGCGCGCGAAGGACAGGGGTTGACACTGAAGCTTTCTTT. It is translated as CASSARRTGVDTEAFF.

The V gene is TRBV15, the J gene TRBJ2-1; TRBD2 matches 10 bases. CDR3 length: 15 residues. Germline V gene lookup returns CDR1 LNHNV and CDR2 YYDKDF (reference sequence). V was clipped by 1 base and J by 8 bases; unmatched bases: 5. CDR3 coding DNA: TGTGCCACCAGCAGAGTAGCGGGGGGAAGCTATGAGCAGTTCTTC. Amino acids: CATSRVAGGSYEQFF.